Presented here are 17 T cell receptor beta chains from one specimen sequenced in a study of cytomegalovirus exposure and HLA in healthy donors. PCR was performed using 60 Vbeta and 13 Jbeta primers. Produced via immunoSEQ multiplex PCR; TCRdb's table is partial and in-frame only. The profile shows over 150,000 clones, 81% of them singletons. Material for sequencing was PBMCs. The receptors here all came from a woman aged 45-65 years in good health and CMV-seronegative.

This clone appeared once. The chain employs TRBV11-2 and TRBJ1-3; 8 bases match TRBD1. CDR3 length: 16 amino acids. The V gene end was trimmed by 1 base and the J gene end by 4 bases; junction bases not matched to a gene: 6. CDR1 is SGHAT and CDR2 is FQNNGV in the germline V gene. CDR3 DNA sequence: TGTGCCAGCAGCTTAGCCCGACAGGGGTCAGGAAACACCATATATTTT. Protein sequence: CASSLARQGSGNTIYF.

The V and J genes are TRBV14 and TRBJ2-3; possibly TRBD2 for D (6 bases). The V and J ends lost 5 bases and 0 bases respectively, with 15 bases between them. Germline V gene data show CDR1 as SGHDN and CDR2 as FVKESK. This CDR3 has 16 amino acids. Written as DNA, the CDR3 is TGTGCCAGCAGCAAGTTGGGCGGGGACAGCACAGATACGCAGTATTTT. Translation gives CASSKLGGDSTDTQYF.

In its sample, this clone was seen once. The chain uses TRBV5-8 and TRBJ2-7, with 7 bases fitting TRBD1. V trimming: 2 bases; J trimming: 3 bases; junction bases outside the gene matches: 2. Germline CDR1 and CDR2: SGHTS and YDEGEE. The length of the CDR3 is 13 residues. CDR3 region: CASSFQGDYEQYF. Written as DNA, the CDR3 is TGTGCCAGCAGCTTCCAGGGGGACTACGAGCAGTACTTC.

This clone occurred a few times. The V and J genes are TRBV7-9 and TRBJ2-1; 7 positions match TRBD1. V shed 5 bases and J 8 bases; nucleotides not matched to a gene: 9. CDR3 length: 14 amino acids. Germline V gives CDR1 SEHNR, CDR2 FQNEAQ (reference sequence). The CDR3 here is CASSRDRAGDEQFF. CDR3 DNA: TGTGCCAGCAGCCGTGACAGGGCTGGCGATGAGCAGTTCTTC.

The V and J genes are TRBV12-5 and TRBJ2-7; D not resolved. V was clipped by 5 bases and J by 4 bases, with 6 bases between them. The length of the CDR3 is 11 residues. The germline V gene has CDR1 LGHNT and CDR2 FRNRAP. CDR3 in DNA: TGTGCTAGTGGTACCTATTACGAGCAGTACTTC. As protein: CASGTYYEQYF.

The V gene is TRBV14, the J gene TRBJ2-3; 7 nucleotides agree with TRBD2. This CDR3 comprises 15 residues. Germline CDR1 is SGHDN and CDR2 is FVKESK. Trimming cost V 1 base and J 2 bases; bases outside gene matches: 3. CDR3: CASSQGLASTDTQYF. The CDR3 DNA sequence: TGTGCCAGCAGCCAAGGACTAGCCTCCACAGATACGCAGTATTTT. Looking up the rest from reference TRBV14 and TRBJ2-3 gives the full variable domain: EAGVTQFPSHSVIEKGQTVTLRCDPISGHDNLYWYRRVMGKEIKFLLHFVKESKQDESGMPNNRFLAERTGGTYSTLKVQPAELEDSGVYFCASSQGLASTDTQYFGPGTRLTVL.

As concerns this clone: At one boundary the junction diverges from the germline segment, which might be a read error. The genes are TRBV5-1 and TRBJ2-7; D possibly corresponds to TRBD2 (5 bases). In germline, CDR1 is SGHRS, CDR2 YFSETQ. CDR3 length: 14 residues. CDR3 sequence: CASSLEGSGYEQHF. The CDR3 DNA follows: TGCGCCAGCAGCTTGGAGGGCTCGGGGTACGAGCAGCACTTC.

This clone is a singleton in its sample. The CDR3 loop reads CASSQEGGSLEQYF. The CDR3 coding sequence is TGCGCCAGCAGCCAAGAGGGGGGATCCTTGGAGCAGTACTTC. V gene TRBV4-3 combines with J gene TRBJ2-5; a weak D match, TRBD2 (6 bases). The CDR3 is 14 amino acids. V was pared by 0 bases and J by 11 bases, with 16 bases between. The germline CDR1 and CDR2 sequences are LGHNA and YSLEER.

This clone was counted once. The chain combines TRBV2 with TRBJ1-5; D remains unclear. CDR1 is SNHLY, CDR2 FYNNEI, per germline. CDR3 size: 17 residues. The V end lost 5 bases, the J end lost 2 bases, and 19 bases lay between the germline ends. CDR3 in DNA: TGTGCCAGCAGTCAAGTTCCAGTGGTTGGTGGCAATCAGCCCCAGCATTTT. Translating it yields CASSQVPVVGGNQPQHF. The entire variable domain, with the rest obtained from reference TRBV2 and TRBJ1-5, is as follows: EPEVTQTPSHQVTQMGQEVILRCVPISNHLYFYWYRQILGQKVEFLVSFYNNEISEKSEIFDDQFSVERPDGSNFTLKIRSTKLEDSAMYFCASSQVPVVGGNQPQHFGDGTRLSIL.

The chain employs TRBV28 and TRBJ2-5; 8 positions match TRBD1. The end of the DNA aligns better with TRBJ2-7, so the J call may be wrong. The germline gives CDR1 MDHEN, CDR2 SYDVKM. The CDR3 runs to 16 residues. CDR3 sequence: CASSFPTGVNRYEQYF. In DNA form, the CDR3 reads TGTGCCAGCAGTTTCCCGACAGGGGTCAACCGGTACGAGCAGTACTTC.

The chain couples TRBV6-6 to TRBJ2-2; no definite D call. CDR1 MNHNY and CDR2 SVGAGI come from the germline V gene (reference sequence). With 2 bases removed from V and 7 bases from J, the gap between germline ends came to 8 bases. The CDR3 sequence is 13 residues long. The CDR3 DNA follows: TGTGCCAGCAGTTACCCAACGGGCGGGGAGCTGTTTTTT. It codes for CASSYPTGGELFF.

The rearrangement joins TRBV9 to TRBJ1-2; no firm D call. The germline V and J ends were trimmed by 0 bases and 6 bases, with 9 bases remaining between them. This CDR3 is 13 amino acids long. Germline assignment: CDR1 SGDLS and CDR2 YYNGEE. The CDR3 is CASSVDGLNGYTF. CDR3 coding DNA: TGTGCCAGCAGCGTAGACGGTCTTAATGGCTACACCTTC.

This clone was picked up a small number of times. The rearrangement uses TRBV7-9 and TRBJ2-7; 10 bases agree with TRBD2. This CDR3 comprises 17 residues. V gave up 5 bases and J gave up 2 bases; unmatched junction bases: 12. The germline CDR1 and CDR2 sequences are SEHNR and FQNEAQ (reference sequence). The DNA of the CDR3 is TGTGCCAGCAGCGGAGCCCCAGAGCGGGGGGGCACCTACGAGCAGTACTTC. It is translated as CASSGAPERGGTYEQYF. Combining the CDR3 with reference TRBV7-9 and TRBJ2-7 gives the whole variable domain DTGVSQNPRHKITKRGQNVTFRCDPISEHNRLYWYRQTLGQGPEFLTYFQNEAQLEKSRLLSDRFSAERPKGSFSTLEIQRTEQGDSAMYLCASSGAPERGGTYEQYFGPGTRLTVT.

This clone occurred once. The rearrangement uses TRBV7-9 and TRBJ1-1, with TRBD1 matching over 8 bases. V shed 3 bases and J 8 bases; nucleotides not matched to a gene: 11. The CDR3 loop spans 15 amino acids. Germline V gives CDR1 SEHNR, CDR2 FQNEAQ (reference sequence). This CDR3 reads CASSFRGRSSSEAFF. The CDR3 DNA reads TGTGCCAGCAGCTTCAGGGGGCGAAGTTCGTCGGAAGCTTTCTTT. The variable domain in full, completed from reference TRBV7-9 and TRBJ1-1, reads DTGVSQNPRHKITKRGQNVTFRCDPISEHNRLYWYRQTLGQGPEFLTYFQNEAQLEKSRLLSDRFSAERPKGSFSTLEIQRTEQGDSAMYLCASSFRGRSSSEAFFGQGTRLTVV.

This chain links TRBV5-5 with TRBJ2-7, with TRBD1 matching over 11 bases. Germline V gene data show CDR1 as SGHKS and CDR2 as YYEKEE (reference sequence). Germline trimming cut 0 bases from V and 2 bases from J; bases unmatched to any gene: 4. This CDR3 is 16 amino acids long. The CDR3 DNA sequence: TGTGCCAGCAGCTTGGAGGGACAGGGGGTTCCCTACGAGCAGTACTTC. Protein product: CASSLEGQGVPYEQYF.

This rearrangement joins TRBV7-9 to TRBJ2-7; 9 bases fit TRBD2. V dropped 7 bases and J dropped 7; count of bases not matched to a gene: 11. Germline V gene sequence: CDR1 SEHNR, CDR2 FQNEAQ (reference sequence). The CDR3 contains 14 residues. The CDR3 loop reads CASTQREDKMEQYF. As DNA, the CDR3 is TGTGCCAGCACACAGCGGGAGGACAAAATGGAGCAGTACTTC.

This chain connects TRBV11-2 to TRBJ2-7; TRBD1 is a possible D gene (7 bases). The V gene lost 6 bases and the J gene lost 0 bases, with 21 bases spanning the gap. Looked up from germline, CDR1 is SGHAT and CDR2 is FQNNGV. This CDR3 has 17 residues. Written as DNA, the CDR3 is TGTGCCAGCAGTAGCAGGGGGGCGACAGGGAGCTCCTACGAGCAGTACTTC. This sequence encodes CASSSRGATGSSYEQYF.